This T cell receptor beta chain was recovered during a study of STAT5B mutations in CD4+ large granular lymphocyte leukemia. Whole-study findings and limits: TRBV06-family usage was enriched in top patient clones (8/27) versus controls (2/35). Patient CD4-sorted repertoires looked more clonal than healthy CD4+ repertoires, even without putative leukemic clones.

The CDR3 runs 14 residues. Trimming pared 2 bases from V and 8 bases from J, leaving 12 bases between. Germline lookup yields CDR1 ENHRY and CDR2 SYGVKD. With respect to this clone: The antigen is not known.

Per the original data handling: Lowest detectable productive clonotype frequency was 2.59 x 10-5. The protocol was immunoSEQ multiplex PCR, while the TCRdb copy is restricted to in-frame clones and leaves out a portion. The DNA gave D and trimming, while V, J and clone size come from that table. The data show approximately 30,000 clones, roughly nine tenths seen once. The V and J genes are TRBV10-3 and TRBJ1-4; tentatively, D is TRBD1 (6 bases). The sequence came from a human donor in good health. The sequenced material came from CD4+ T cells from blood buffy coats. This chain's CDR3 is CAISERAGAEKLFF. CDR3 coding DNA: TGTGCCATCAGTGAGAGGGCAGGGGCCGAAAAACTGTTTTTT.